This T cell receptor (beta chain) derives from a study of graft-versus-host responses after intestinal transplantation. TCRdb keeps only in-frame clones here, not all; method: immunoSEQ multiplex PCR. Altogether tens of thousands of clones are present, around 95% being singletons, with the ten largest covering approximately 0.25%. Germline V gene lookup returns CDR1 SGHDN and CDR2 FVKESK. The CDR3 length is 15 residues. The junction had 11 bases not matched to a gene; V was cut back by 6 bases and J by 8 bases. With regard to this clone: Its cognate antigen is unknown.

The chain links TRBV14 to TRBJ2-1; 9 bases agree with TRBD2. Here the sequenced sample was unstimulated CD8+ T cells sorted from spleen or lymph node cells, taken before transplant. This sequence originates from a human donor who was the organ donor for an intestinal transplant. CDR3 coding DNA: TGTGCCAGCAGTTCCCTAGCGGGGAATGACGATGAGCAGTTCTTC. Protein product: CASSSLAGNDDEQFF.